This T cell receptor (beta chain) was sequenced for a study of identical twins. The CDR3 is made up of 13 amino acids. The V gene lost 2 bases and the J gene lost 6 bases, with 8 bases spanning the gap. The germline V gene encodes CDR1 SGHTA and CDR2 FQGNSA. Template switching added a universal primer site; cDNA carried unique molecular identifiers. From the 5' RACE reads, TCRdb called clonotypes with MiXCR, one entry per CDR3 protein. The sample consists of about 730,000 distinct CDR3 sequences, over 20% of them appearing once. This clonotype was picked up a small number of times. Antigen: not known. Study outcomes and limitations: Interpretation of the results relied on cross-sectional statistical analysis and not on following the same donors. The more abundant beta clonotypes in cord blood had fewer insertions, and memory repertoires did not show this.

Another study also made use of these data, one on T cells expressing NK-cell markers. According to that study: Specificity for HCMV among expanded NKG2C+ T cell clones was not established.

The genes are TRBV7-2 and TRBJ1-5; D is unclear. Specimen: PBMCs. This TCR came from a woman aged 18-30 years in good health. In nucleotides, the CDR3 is TGTGCCAGCAGCTTAAAGGCTGCTCAGCCCCAGCATTTT. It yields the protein CASSLKAAQPQHF.